This paragraph reports one T cell receptor (beta chain). Single viable CD3+CD4+CD8-CD45RO+ cells were sorted as the memory CD4+ T cells. Serostatus was set by detecting CMV pp150, pp28, p38, p52 IgG. CD4+ T cells were isolated by positive magnetic selection. This sample is part of a study of memory CD4+ T cells and cytomegalovirus serostatus. The CDR3 runs to 18 residues. V lost 4 bases and J lost 1; bases outside the gene matches: 10. Germline CDR1 is LNHDA and CDR2 is SQIVND (reference sequence). Sequencing was performed with immunoSEQ multiplex PCR; in TCRdb, only in-frame clones are kept and a portion is missing. The table shows about 59,000 clones, with 80% to 85% occurring only once.

The chain carries TRBV19 and TRBJ2-7; 13 bases are shared with TRBD2. This TCR came from an adult in good health and CMV-seronegative. Sequencing was carried out using memory CD4+ T cells from blood. The CDR3 region is CASSTTKGLAGPSYEQYF. CDR3 in DNA: TGTGCCAGTAGTACAACAAAGGGACTAGCGGGACCTTCCTACGAGCAGTACTTC.